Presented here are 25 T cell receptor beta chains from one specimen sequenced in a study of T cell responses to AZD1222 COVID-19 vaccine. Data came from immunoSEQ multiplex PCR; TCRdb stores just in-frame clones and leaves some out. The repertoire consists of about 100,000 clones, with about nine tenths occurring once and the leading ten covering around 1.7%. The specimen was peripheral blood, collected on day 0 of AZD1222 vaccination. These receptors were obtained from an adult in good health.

Written as DNA, the CDR3 is TGCGCCAGCAGCTATACGGTTACTAGCGTCAATGAGCAGTTCTTC. Translation: CASSYTVTSVNEQFF. The gene calls are TRBV5-1 and TRBJ2-1; 7 bases are shared with TRBD2. The CDR3 runs to 15 residues. After removal of 3 bases from V and 6 bases from J, the junction contained 9 bases not matched to a gene. Germline CDR1 SGHRS, CDR2 YFSETQ.

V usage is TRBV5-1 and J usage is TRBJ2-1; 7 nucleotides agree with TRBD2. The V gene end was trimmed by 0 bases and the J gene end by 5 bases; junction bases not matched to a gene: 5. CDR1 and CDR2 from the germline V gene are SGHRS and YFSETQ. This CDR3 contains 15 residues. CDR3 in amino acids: CASSLAAGADNEQFF. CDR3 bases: TGCGCCAGCAGCTTGGCCGCGGGAGCCGACAATGAGCAGTTCTTC. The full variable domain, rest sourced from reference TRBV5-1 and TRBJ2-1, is KAGVTQTPRYLIKTRGQQVTLSCSPISGHRSVSWYQQTPGQGLQFLFEYFSETQRNKGNFPGRFSGRQFSNSRSEMNVSTLELGDSALYLCASSLAAGADNEQFFGPGTRLTVL.

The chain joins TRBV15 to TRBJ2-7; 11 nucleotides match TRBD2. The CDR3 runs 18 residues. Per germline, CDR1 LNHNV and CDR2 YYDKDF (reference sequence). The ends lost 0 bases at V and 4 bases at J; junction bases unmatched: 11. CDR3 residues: CATSRDPLAGVSTYEQYF. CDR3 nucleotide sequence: TGTGCCACCAGCAGAGATCCACTAGCGGGAGTTTCTACTTACGAGCAGTACTTC.

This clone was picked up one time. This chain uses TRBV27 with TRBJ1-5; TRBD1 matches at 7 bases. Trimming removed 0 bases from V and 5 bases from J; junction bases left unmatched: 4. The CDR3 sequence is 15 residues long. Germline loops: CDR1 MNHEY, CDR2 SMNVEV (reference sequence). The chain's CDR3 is CASSLSVTGDQPQHF. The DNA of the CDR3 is TGTGCCAGCAGTTTATCGGTCACAGGGGATCAGCCCCAGCATTTT.

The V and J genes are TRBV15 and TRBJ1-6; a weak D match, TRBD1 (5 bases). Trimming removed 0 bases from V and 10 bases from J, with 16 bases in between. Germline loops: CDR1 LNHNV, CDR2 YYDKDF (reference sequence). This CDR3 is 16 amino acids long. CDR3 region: CATSRDGTDVGSPLHF. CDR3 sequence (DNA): TGTGCCACCAGCAGAGACGGGACGGACGTTGGGTCACCCCTCCACTTT.

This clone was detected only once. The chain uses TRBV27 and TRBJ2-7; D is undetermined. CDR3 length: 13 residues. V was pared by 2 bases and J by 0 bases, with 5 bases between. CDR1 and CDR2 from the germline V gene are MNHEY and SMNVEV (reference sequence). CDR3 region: CASSLADSYEQYF. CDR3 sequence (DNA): TGTGCCAGCAGTTTAGCAGACTCCTACGAGCAGTACTTC.

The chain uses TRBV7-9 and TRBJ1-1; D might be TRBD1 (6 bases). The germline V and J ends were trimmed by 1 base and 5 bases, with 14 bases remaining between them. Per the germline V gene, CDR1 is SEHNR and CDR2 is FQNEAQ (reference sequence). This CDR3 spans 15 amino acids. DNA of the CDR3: TGTGCCAGCAGCTTAGATCCTCAGGGGTATACTGAAGCTTTCTTT. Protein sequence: CASSLDPQGYTEAFF.

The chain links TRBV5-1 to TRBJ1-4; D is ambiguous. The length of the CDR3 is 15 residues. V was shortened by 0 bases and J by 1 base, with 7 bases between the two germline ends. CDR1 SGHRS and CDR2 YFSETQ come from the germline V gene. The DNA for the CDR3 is TGCGCCAGCAGCTTGGATGTGGGAACTAATGAAAAACTGTTTTTT. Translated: CASSLDVGTNEKLFF.

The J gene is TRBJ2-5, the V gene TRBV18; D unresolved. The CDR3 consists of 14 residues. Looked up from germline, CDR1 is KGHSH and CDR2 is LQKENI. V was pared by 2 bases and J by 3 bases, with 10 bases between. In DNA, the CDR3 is TGTGCCAGCTCACCAAACCGGGCAGAAGAGACCCAGTACTTC. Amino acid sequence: CASSPNRAEETQYF.

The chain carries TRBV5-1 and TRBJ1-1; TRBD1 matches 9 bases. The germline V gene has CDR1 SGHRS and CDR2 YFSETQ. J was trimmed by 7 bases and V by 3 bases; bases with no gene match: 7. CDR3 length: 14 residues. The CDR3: CASSSGGQGYEAFF. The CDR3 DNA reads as TGCGCCAGCAGCTCGGGGGGACAGGGCTATGAAGCTTTCTTT.

The CDR3 region has the DNA TGTGCCAGCAGTGAAATGGCGTATAGCAATCAGCCCCAGCATTTT. Translation gives CASSEMAYSNQPQHF. The chain combines TRBV6-1 with TRBJ1-5; D is uncertain. Germline assignment: CDR1 MNHNS and CDR2 SASEGT. The CDR3 contains 15 residues. The V gene lost 2 bases and the J gene lost 0 bases, with 8 bases spanning the gap.

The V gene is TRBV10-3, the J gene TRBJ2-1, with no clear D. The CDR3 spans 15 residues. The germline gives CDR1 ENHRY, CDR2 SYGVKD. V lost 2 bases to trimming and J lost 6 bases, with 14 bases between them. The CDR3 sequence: CAISERQASGNEQFF. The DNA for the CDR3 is TGTGCCATCAGTGAGCGGCAGGCATCTGGCAATGAGCAGTTCTTC.

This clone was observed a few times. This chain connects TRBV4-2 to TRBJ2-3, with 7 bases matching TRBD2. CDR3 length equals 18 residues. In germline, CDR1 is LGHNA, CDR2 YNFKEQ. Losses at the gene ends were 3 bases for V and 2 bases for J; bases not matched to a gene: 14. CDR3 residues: CASSQHEPPSGATDTQYF. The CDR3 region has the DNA TGTGCCAGCAGCCAGCACGAACCCCCTAGCGGCGCCACAGATACGCAGTATTTT.

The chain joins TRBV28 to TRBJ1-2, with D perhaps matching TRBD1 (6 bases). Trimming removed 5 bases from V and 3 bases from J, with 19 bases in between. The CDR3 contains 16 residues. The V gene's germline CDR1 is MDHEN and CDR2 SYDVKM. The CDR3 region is CASSPGQPRKHYGYTF. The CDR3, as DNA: TGTGCCAGCAGTCCTGGACAGCCACGCAAGCACTATGGCTACACCTTC.

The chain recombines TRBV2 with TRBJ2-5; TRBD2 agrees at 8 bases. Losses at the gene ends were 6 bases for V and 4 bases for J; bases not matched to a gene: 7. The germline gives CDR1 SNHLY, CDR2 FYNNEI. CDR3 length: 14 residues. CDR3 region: CASSRPGLVETQYF. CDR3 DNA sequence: TGTGCCAGCAGCCGTCCGGGACTAGTAGAGACCCAGTACTTC.

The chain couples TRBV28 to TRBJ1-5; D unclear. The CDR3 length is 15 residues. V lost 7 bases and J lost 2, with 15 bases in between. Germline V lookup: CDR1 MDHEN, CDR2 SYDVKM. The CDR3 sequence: CASTLDGGGNQPQHF. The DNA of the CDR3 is TGTGCCAGCACCCTGGACGGTGGGGGCAATCAGCCCCAGCATTTT.

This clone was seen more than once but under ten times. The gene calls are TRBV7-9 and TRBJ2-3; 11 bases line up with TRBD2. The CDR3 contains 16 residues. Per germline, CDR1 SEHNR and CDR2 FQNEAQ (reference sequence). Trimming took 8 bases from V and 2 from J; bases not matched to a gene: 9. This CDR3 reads CASGPGTSGFTDTQYF. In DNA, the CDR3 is TGTGCCAGCGGGCCCGGGACTAGCGGTTTCACAGATACGCAGTATTTT. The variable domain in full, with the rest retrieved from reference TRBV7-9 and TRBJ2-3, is DTGVSQNPRHKITKRGQNVTFRCDPISEHNRLYWYRQTLGQGPEFLTYFQNEAQLEKSRLLSDRFSAERPKGSFSTLEIQRTEQGDSAMYLCASGPGTSGFTDTQYFGPGTRLTVL.

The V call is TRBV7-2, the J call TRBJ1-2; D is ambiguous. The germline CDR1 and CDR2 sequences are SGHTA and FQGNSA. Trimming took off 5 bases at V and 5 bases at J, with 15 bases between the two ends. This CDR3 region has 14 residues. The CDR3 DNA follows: TGTGCCAGCAGCCCCTCTCAAGCTGCGTATGGCTACACCTTC. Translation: CASSPSQAAYGYTF.

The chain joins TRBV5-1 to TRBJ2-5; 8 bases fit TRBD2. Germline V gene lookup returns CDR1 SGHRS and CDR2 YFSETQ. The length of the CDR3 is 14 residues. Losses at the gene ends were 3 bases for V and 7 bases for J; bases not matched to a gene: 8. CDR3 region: CASSSREGEGTQYF. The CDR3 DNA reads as TGCGCCAGCAGCTCCCGGGAGGGAGAGGGGACCCAGTACTTC. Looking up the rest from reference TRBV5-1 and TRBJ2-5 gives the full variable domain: KAGVTQTPRYLIKTRGQQVTLSCSPISGHRSVSWYQQTPGQGLQFLFEYFSETQRNKGNFPGRFSGRQFSNSRSEMNVSTLELGDSALYLCASSSREGEGTQYFGPGTRLLVL.

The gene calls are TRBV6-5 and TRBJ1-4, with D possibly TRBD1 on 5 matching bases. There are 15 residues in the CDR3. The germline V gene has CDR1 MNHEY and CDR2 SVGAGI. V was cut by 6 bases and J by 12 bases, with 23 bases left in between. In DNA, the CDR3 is TGTGCCAGCAGCCAATCAGGTTTAGTAGGGACGGAACTGTTTTTT. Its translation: CASSQSGLVGTELFF.

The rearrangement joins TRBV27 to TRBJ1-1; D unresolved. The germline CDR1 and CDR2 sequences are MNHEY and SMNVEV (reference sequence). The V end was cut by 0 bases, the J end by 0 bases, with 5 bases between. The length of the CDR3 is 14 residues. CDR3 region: CASSLSGLNTEAFF. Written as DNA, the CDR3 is TGTGCCAGCAGTTTATCAGGGTTGAACACTGAAGCTTTCTTT.

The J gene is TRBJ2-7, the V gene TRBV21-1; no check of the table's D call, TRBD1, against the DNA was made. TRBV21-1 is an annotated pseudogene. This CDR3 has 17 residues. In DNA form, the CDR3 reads TGTGCCAGCAGCAAAGTAACAGGGCCGCCTCCCAACTACGAGCAGTACTTC. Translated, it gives CASSKVTGPPPNYEQYF.

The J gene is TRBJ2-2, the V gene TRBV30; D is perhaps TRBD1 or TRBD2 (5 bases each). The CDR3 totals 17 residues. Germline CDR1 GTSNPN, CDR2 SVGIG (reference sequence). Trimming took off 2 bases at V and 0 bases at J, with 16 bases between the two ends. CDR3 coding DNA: TGTGCCTGGAGTCCACTCCCGGGGCAACCGAACACCGGGGAGCTGTTTTTT. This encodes CAWSPLPGQPNTGELFF.

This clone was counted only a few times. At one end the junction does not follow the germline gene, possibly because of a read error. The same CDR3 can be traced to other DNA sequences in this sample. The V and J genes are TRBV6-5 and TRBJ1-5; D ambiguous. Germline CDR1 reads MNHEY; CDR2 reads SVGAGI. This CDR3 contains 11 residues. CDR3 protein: CASSSHQPQHF. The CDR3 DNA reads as TGTGCCAGCAGCTCACATCAACCCCAGCATTTT.

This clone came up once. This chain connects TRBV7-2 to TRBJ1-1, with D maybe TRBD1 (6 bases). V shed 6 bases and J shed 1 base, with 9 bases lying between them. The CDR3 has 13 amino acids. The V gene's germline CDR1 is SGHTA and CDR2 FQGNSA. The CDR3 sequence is CASSPQGNTEAFF. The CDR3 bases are TGTGCCAGCAGTCCACAGGGGAACACTGAAGCTTTCTTT.